The 6 T cell receptor beta chains below were found in one sample sequenced in a study of memory CD4+ T cells and cytomegalovirus serostatus. Single viable CD3+CD4+CD8-CD45RO+ cells were sorted as the memory CD4+ T cells. The assay was immunoSEQ multiplex PCR, and TCRdb's table has in-frame clones only and misses some. Among fewer than 50,000 clones listed, 79% were seen once. Material for sequencing was memory CD4+ T cells from blood. The receptor source for this set is an adult in good health and CMV-seronegative.

The rearrangement uses TRBV7-2 and TRBJ2-7; D might be TRBD1 (6 bases). The CDR3 sequence is 13 residues long. CDR1 and CDR2 (germline): SGHTA, FQGNSA. V lost 2 bases and J 3 bases, leaving 8 bases between the germline ends. CDR3 DNA sequence: TGTGCCAGCAGCTTAAACAGGGACTACGAGCAGTACTTC. Its translation: CASSLNRDYEQYF.

This clone was detected a few times. The chain uses TRBV19 and TRBJ1-3, with D unresolved. This CDR3 has 12 amino acids. Trimming cost V 9 bases and J 4 bases, with 10 bases left between them. Per the germline V gene, CDR1 is LNHDA and CDR2 is SQIVND (reference sequence). CDR3 protein: CASDNGGNTIYF. The CDR3 DNA sequence: TGTGCCAGCGACAACGGGGGAAACACCATATATTTT.

The V gene is TRBV2, the J gene TRBJ2-7; possibly TRBD1 for D (6 bases). The CDR3 has 13 amino acids. V lost 7 bases to trimming and J lost 2 bases, with 12 bases between them. Germline V lookup: CDR1 SNHLY, CDR2 FYNNEI. Here the CDR3 reads CASKVNRAYEQYF. As DNA, the CDR3 is TGTGCCAGCAAGGTTAACAGGGCCTACGAGCAGTACTTC. The variable domain in full, with the rest retrieved from reference TRBV2 and TRBJ2-7, is EPEVTQTPSHQVTQMGQEVILRCVPISNHLYFYWYRQILGQKVEFLVSFYNNEISEKSEIFDDQFSVERPDGSNFTLKIRSTKLEDSAMYFCASKVNRAYEQYFGPGTRLTVT.

Only a few counts were recorded for this clone. V is TRBV25-1 and J is TRBJ1-1; D gene ambiguous. Trimming took off 2 bases at V and 4 bases at J, with 5 bases between the two ends. The germline V gene encodes CDR1 MGHDK and CDR2 SYGVNS. CDR3 size: 12 residues. CDR3 protein: CASSEMATEAFF. CDR3 coding DNA: TGTGCCAGCAGTGAAATGGCCACTGAAGCTTTCTTT.

A note on this clone: Other DNA sequences of this sample code for an identical CDR3. This chain links TRBV18 with TRBJ2-1; D gene uncertain. The V gene lost 0 bases and the J gene lost 2 bases, with 8 bases spanning the gap. The V gene's germline CDR1 is KGHSH and CDR2 LQKENI. This CDR3 is 15 amino acids long. In DNA, the CDR3 is TGTGCCAGCTCACCACCATCCTTTGCCTACAATGAGCAGTTCTTC. Residues: CASSPPSFAYNEQFF. Complete variable domain (other parts from reference TRBV18 and TRBJ2-1): NAGVMQNPRHLVRRRGQEARLRCSPMKGHSHVYWYRQLPEEGLKFMVYLQKENIIDESGMPKERFSAEFPKEGPSILRIQQVVRGDSAAYFCASSPPSFAYNEQFFGPGTRLTVL.

V usage is TRBV11-3 and J usage is TRBJ1-1; D may be TRBD1 (5 bases). The ends were cut back, 0 bases at V and 0 bases at J, with 8 bases in the middle. Looked up from germline, CDR1 is SGHNT and CDR2 is YENEEA. The CDR3 is 15 residues long. The CDR3 DNA reads as TGTGCCAGCAGCTTAGAAGGGACGGTGAACACTGAAGCTTTCTTT. Protein sequence: CASSLEGTVNTEAFF.